A single sample gave rise to the 29 T cell receptor beta chains below, sequenced in a study of cytomegalovirus exposure and HLA in healthy donors. Amplification used 60 Vbeta primers and 13 Jbeta primers. Assay: immunoSEQ multiplex PCR; the TCRdb copy retains only in-frame clones and omits some. The sample holds some 120,000 clones, 75% to 85% seen once. Source material: PBMCs. These receptors were collected from a male donor in good health and CMV-seronegative.

This clone was recorded a few times. The rearrangement joins TRBV19 to TRBJ2-1; 7 bases match TRBD1. CDR1 is LNHDA, CDR2 SQIVND, per germline (reference sequence). The CDR3 runs 13 residues. The J segment lost 10 bases and the V segment lost 7 bases, leaving 10 bases of the junction unmatched. The CDR3 protein is CASTNRDRLEQFF. CDR3 DNA sequence: TGTGCCAGTACTAACCGGGACAGACTAGAGCAGTTCTTC.

The J gene is TRBJ1-5, the V gene TRBV5-5; the D is unclear. Germline V gives CDR1 SGHKS, CDR2 YYEKEE (reference sequence). The length of the CDR3 is 15 residues. V dropped 0 bases and J dropped 0 bases, with 7 bases sitting between them. In DNA form, the CDR3 reads TGTGCCAGCAGCTTGGACAGTTATAGCAATCAGCCCCAGCATTTT. It is translated as CASSLDSYSNQPQHF. The entire variable domain, with the rest obtained from reference TRBV5-5 and TRBJ1-5, is as follows: DAGVTQSPTHLIKTRGQQVTLRCSPISGHKSVSWYQQVLGQGPQFIFQYYEKEERGRGNFPDRFSARQFPNYSSELNVNALLLGDSALYLCASSLDSYSNQPQHFGDGTRLSIL.

This clone was seen a handful of times. The rearrangement links TRBV11-2 to TRBJ2-7, with 10 nucleotides matching TRBD1. Germline V CDR1 and CDR2: SGHAT, FQNNGV. The CDR3 loop spans 15 amino acids. V lost 1 base and J lost 2; bases outside the gene matches: 2. The CDR3 DNA follows: TGTGCCAGCAGCTTAGGGGACAGGGGTCCCTACGAGCAGTACTTC. This gives the protein CASSLGDRGPYEQYF. The full variable domain, completed using reference TRBV11-2 and TRBJ2-7, is EAGVAQSPRYKIIEKRQSVAFWCNPISGHATLYWYQQILGQGPKLLIQFQNNGVVDDSQLPKDRFSAERLKGVDSTLKIQPAKLEDSAVYLCASSLGDRGPYEQYFGPGTRLTVT.

V gene TRBV6-5 combines with J gene TRBJ1-4, with D unresolved. CDR1 and CDR2 (germline): MNHEY, SVGAGI. The V and J ends lost 6 bases and 7 bases respectively, with 15 bases between them. The CDR3 has 14 residues. The CDR3 bases are TGTGCCAGCAGCCTGCAGGTGGAAAGTGAAAAACTGTTTTTT. It specifies CASSLQVESEKLFF.

The chain is built from TRBV7-2 and TRBJ2-2; 9 positions agree with TRBD2. J gave up 6 bases and V 4 bases, and 12 bases lay outside the gene matches. CDR1 is SGHTA and CDR2 is FQGNSA in the germline V gene. The CDR3 totals 17 residues. The CDR3 here is CASSSYGSGGRAGELFF. In DNA form, the CDR3 reads TGTGCCAGCAGCTCCTATGGGAGCGGGGGGAGGGCCGGGGAGCTGTTTTTT.

The chain is built from TRBV30 and TRBJ2-5, with D perhaps matching TRBD2 (6 bases). Germline loops: CDR1 GTSNPN, CDR2 SVGIG (reference sequence). The V gene lost 0 bases and the J gene lost 2 bases, with 10 bases spanning the gap. The CDR3 has 14 amino acids. DNA of the CDR3: TGTGCCTGGAGTGTAGGGACTTCACAAGAGACCCAGTACTTC. It is translated as CAWSVGTSQETQYF.

CDR3 residues: CASRPGTRGAGEQYF. The DNA for the CDR3 is TGTGCCAGCAGACCCGGGACTAGGGGGGCAGGAGAGCAGTACTTC. The V and J genes are TRBV27 and TRBJ2-5, with 8 bases lining up with TRBD2. V was pared by 6 bases and J by 11 bases, with 17 bases of the junction left unmatched. Germline assignment: CDR1 MNHEY and CDR2 SMNVEV (reference sequence). The CDR3 is 15 residues long.

This clone was observed once. V and J are TRBV6-1 and TRBJ2-2; 13 nucleotides line up with TRBD2. V shed 4 bases, J shed 1 base, and the junction held 3 bases outside the gene matches. Germline CDR1 is MNHNS and CDR2 is SASEGT. This CDR3 comprises 17 residues. Here the CDR3 DNA reads TGTGCCAGCAGTGTAACTAGCGGGGGGGGGAACACCGGGGAGCTGTTTTTT. As protein: CASSVTSGGGNTGELFF.

The chain combines TRBV9 with TRBJ1-1; no clear D. The CDR3 runs 16 residues. CDR1 is SGDLS, CDR2 YYNGEE, per germline. V shed 4 bases and J shed 0 bases, with 16 bases lying between them. The CDR3 nucleotides read TGTGCCAGCAGCACCGCCCCCGGGAGGATGAACACTGAAGCTTTCTTT. Its translation is CASSTAPGRMNTEAFF.

The rearrangement uses TRBV27 and TRBJ1-2; a possible D gene is TRBD1 (6 bases). The length of the CDR3 is 14 residues. The V end was cut by 5 bases, the J end by 5 bases, with 15 bases between. Looked up from germline, CDR1 is MNHEY and CDR2 is SMNVEV (reference sequence). The CDR3 region is CASSPTGSSYGYTF. The CDR3 coding sequence is TGTGCCAGCAGTCCAACAGGGAGTTCATATGGCTACACCTTC.

The chain couples TRBV5-1 to TRBJ1-2; D gene ambiguous. Germline values: CDR1 SGHRS, CDR2 YFSETQ. Trimming removed 0 bases at V and 1 base at J, with 4 bases between. The CDR3 length is 13 residues. CDR3 nucleotide sequence: TGCGCCAGCAGCTTGGGCAGTAACTATGGCTACACCTTC. It encodes CASSLGSNYGYTF.

The chain links TRBV10-1 to TRBJ2-1; TRBD2 matches 8 bases. The germline gives CDR1 WNHNN, CDR2 SYGVQD (reference sequence). Trimming removed 2 bases from V and 7 bases from J; junction bases left unmatched: 13. The CDR3 is made up of 17 amino acids. The CDR3 DNA follows: TGCGCCAGCAGTGAGAGGTTCGGGAGGGGGACTTTTAATGAGCAGTTCTTC. This gives the protein CASSERFGRGTFNEQFF.

As regards this clone: One end of the junction does not line up with germline, which may come from a read error. The J gene is TRBJ2-7, the V gene TRBV29-1; the match to TRBD2 covers 9 bases. Germline values: CDR1 SQVTM, CDR2 ANQGSEA. This CDR3 comprises 14 residues. This CDR3 is CSVEEPSGNYEQYF. CDR3 bases: TGCAGCGTGGAAGAACCTAGCGGGAACTACGAGCAGTACTTC.

This rearrangement joins TRBV4-1 to TRBJ2-7, with D possibly TRBD1 on 6 matching bases. Trimming pared 0 bases from V and 6 bases from J, leaving 15 bases between. The CDR3 totals 15 residues. The V gene's germline CDR1 is MGHRA and CDR2 YSYEKL. The CDR3 DNA sequence: TGCGCCAGCAGCCAAGATGGGTTGGACAGCCTCGAGCAGTACTTC. It yields the protein CASSQDGLDSLEQYF.

This clone was observed a handful of times. This chain joins TRBV13 and TRBJ2-1; 15 positions match TRBD2. This CDR3 is built from 20 residues. Germline CDR1 PRHDT, CDR2 FYEKMQ (reference sequence). V shed 7 bases and J 5 bases; nucleotides not matched to a gene: 18. CDR3 DNA sequence: TGTGCCAGCACCAAATATGGGAGGACTAGCGGGAGGGCCAAACACAATGAGCAGTTCTTC. It encodes CASTKYGRTSGRAKHNEQFF.

The CDR3 protein is CASSKAGGSMYNEQFF. The CDR3 DNA is TGTGCCAGCAGCAAAGCCGGGGGTAGTATGTACAATGAGCAGTTCTTC. The V gene is TRBV21-1, the J gene TRBJ2-1; the table calls TRBD2, which could not be checked here. TRBV21-1 is labeled a pseudogene. This CDR3 has 16 amino acids.

The chain links TRBV7-9 to TRBJ2-1, with 10 bases lining up with TRBD2. With 5 bases clipped from V and 3 bases from J, the junction kept 10 bases outside the gene matches. CDR1 is SEHNR, CDR2 FQNEAQ, per germline (reference sequence). The CDR3 covers 17 residues. The CDR3 DNA reads as TGTGCCAGCAGCCTTCCTCCTAGCGGGAGCATCTACAATGAGCAGTTCTTC. It encodes CASSLPPSGSIYNEQFF.

Turning to this clone: Germline and junction disagree at one end, which may indicate a read error. The chain combines TRBV6-4 with TRBJ2-6; D possibly corresponds to TRBD2 (7 bases). Germline V gene lookup returns CDR1 MRHNA and CDR2 SNTAGT. The CDR3 contains 19 residues. CDR3 bases: TGTGCCAGCAGGGGGGGGATGGGGGGCGCGGCCTCCGGGGCCAACGGCCTGACTTTC. Its translation: CASRGGMGGAASGANGLTF.

The V call is TRBV7-2, the J call TRBJ2-7; D may be TRBD2 (5 bases). V was shortened by 5 bases and J by 4 bases, with 12 bases between the two germline ends. Per germline, CDR1 SGHTA and CDR2 FQGNSA. This CDR3 has 13 amino acids. CDR3 sequence reads: CASSVSGKYEQYF. CDR3 nucleotides: TGTGCCAGCAGCGTCTCGGGGAAATACGAGCAGTACTTC. Based on the CDR3 plus reference TRBV7-2 and TRBJ2-7, the full variable domain is GAGVSQSPSNKVTEKGKDVELRCDPISGHTALYWYRQSLGQGLEFLIYFQGNSAPDKSGLPSDRFSAERTGGSVSTLTIQRTQQEDSAVYLCASSVSGKYEQYFGPGTRLTVT.

This sequence joins TRBV18 and TRBJ2-7; 10 bases agree with TRBD1. J gave up 3 bases and V 3 bases, and 8 bases lay outside the gene matches. The CDR3 covers 16 residues. CDR1 and CDR2 from the germline V gene are KGHSH and LQKENI. The CDR3 loop reads CASSPLGTGANYEQYF. CDR3 DNA: TGTGCCAGCTCACCTCTAGGGACAGGGGCTAACTACGAGCAGTACTTC. Looking up the rest from reference TRBV18 and TRBJ2-7 gives the full variable domain: NAGVMQNPRHLVRRRGQEARLRCSPMKGHSHVYWYRQLPEEGLKFMVYLQKENIIDESGMPKERFSAEFPKEGPSILRIQQVVRGDSAAYFCASSPLGTGANYEQYFGPGTRLTVT.

This clone was counted between two and nine times. The junction departs from the called germline gene at one end, perhaps through a read error. V usage is TRBV7-2 and J usage is TRBJ2-5; D might be TRBD1 (6 bases). The CDR3 has 13 residues. CDR1 SGHTA and CDR2 FQGNSA come from the germline V gene. The CDR3 protein is CASRLGQLETQYF. In DNA, the CDR3 is TGTGCCAGCAGATTAGGACAGTTAGAGACCCAGTACTTC.

The chain links TRBV6-6 to TRBJ1-1; 7 bases map to TRBD1. Germline V CDR1 and CDR2: MNHNY, SVGAGI (reference sequence). The V gene end was trimmed by 7 bases and the J gene end by 3 bases; junction bases not matched to a gene: 11. The CDR3 spans 15 residues. DNA of the CDR3: TGTGCCAGCATTGGGCAGGAGGGGGCCCACACTGAAGCTTTCTTT. Its translation: CASIGQEGAHTEAFF.

This clone was recorded only once. The rearrangement links TRBV30 to TRBJ1-2; 7 positions agree with TRBD1. Trimming removed 3 bases from V and 5 bases from J; junction bases left unmatched: 15. From germline, CDR1 is GTSNPN and CDR2 SVGIG (reference sequence). The CDR3 is 16 residues long. CDR3 in amino acids: CAWSRTDRTLGYGYTF. CDR3 bases: TGTGCCTGGAGCCGAACGGACAGGACCCTAGGGTATGGCTACACCTTC.

This rearrangement joins TRBV6-5 to TRBJ2-7, with 7 nucleotides matching TRBD1. This CDR3 comprises 13 residues. V shed 2 bases and J 7 bases; nucleotides not matched to a gene: 5. Germline CDR1 reads MNHEY; CDR2 reads SVGAGI. CDR3 loop: CASSYTGVGEQYF. The DNA for the CDR3 is TGTGCCAGCAGTTACACAGGGGTTGGGGAGCAGTACTTC.

The rearrangement joins TRBV27 to TRBJ1-1, with D maybe TRBD1 (6 bases). Trimming removed 2 bases at V and 3 bases at J, with 10 bases between. This CDR3 contains 14 residues. Per germline, CDR1 MNHEY and CDR2 SMNVEV (reference sequence). The CDR3 region is CASSLKTGYTEAFF. CDR3 in DNA: TGTGCCAGCAGTTTAAAAACAGGGTACACTGAAGCTTTCTTT.

Concerning this clone itself: Its ends do not fully match the called genes, so a read error is possible. The CDR3 reads CASRQNSGANGLTF. The CDR3 DNA sequence: TGCGCCAGCAGGCAGAACTCTGGGGCCAACGGCCTGACTTTC. This sequence joins TRBV5-1 and TRBJ2-6; D may be TRBD1 (5 bases). This CDR3 spans 14 amino acids. Germline assignment: CDR1 SGHRS and CDR2 YFSETQ.

The CDR3 bases are TGTGCCAGCAGTGACTCAGGGACTAGCGGGGTAGATACGCAGTATTTT. It specifies CASSDSGTSGVDTQYF. This chain links TRBV6-4 with TRBJ2-3; 13 bases map to TRBD2. V was clipped by 0 bases and J by 5 bases; unmatched bases: 2. The V gene's germline CDR1 is MRHNA and CDR2 SNTAGT. The CDR3 totals 16 residues.

This chain connects TRBV7-6 to TRBJ2-5, with 8 bases aligning to TRBD2. The CDR3 is made up of 16 amino acids. After removal of 1 base from V and 5 bases from J, the junction contained 9 bases not matched to a gene. In germline, CDR1 is SGHVS, CDR2 FNYEAQ. CDR3 in DNA: TGTGCCAGCAGCTTAGATCCGGGACTAGAACGCGAGACCCAGTACTTC. Translated, it gives CASSLDPGLERETQYF.

The rearrangement links TRBV28 to TRBJ2-1, with unresolved D. The V gene's germline CDR1 is MDHEN and CDR2 SYDVKM. This CDR3 spans 13 amino acids. The ends were cut back, 2 bases at V and 6 bases at J, with 8 bases in the middle. CDR3 protein: CASSLRSGNEQFF. CDR3 DNA sequence: TGTGCCAGCAGTTTACGATCGGGCAATGAGCAGTTCTTC. The whole variable domain, filled in from reference TRBV28 and TRBJ2-1, reads DVKVTQSSRYLVKRTGEKVFLECVQDMDHENMFWYRQDPGLGLRLIYFSYDVKMKEKGDIPEGYSVSREKKERFSLILESASTNQTSMYLCASSLRSGNEQFFGPGTRLTVL.